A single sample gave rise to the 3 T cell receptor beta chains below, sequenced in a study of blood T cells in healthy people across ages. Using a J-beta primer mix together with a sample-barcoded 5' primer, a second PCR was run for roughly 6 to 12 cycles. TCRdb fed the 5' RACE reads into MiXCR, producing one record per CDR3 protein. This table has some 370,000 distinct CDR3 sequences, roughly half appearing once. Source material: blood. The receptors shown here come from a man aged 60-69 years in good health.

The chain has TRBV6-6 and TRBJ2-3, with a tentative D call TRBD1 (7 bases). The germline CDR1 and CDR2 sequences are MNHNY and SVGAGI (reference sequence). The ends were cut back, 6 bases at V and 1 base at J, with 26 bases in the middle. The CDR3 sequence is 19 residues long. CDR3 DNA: TGTGCCAGCAGCCGCCTCCGACAGGGTGGGGGGTATGGCACAGATACGCAGTATTTT. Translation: CASSRLRQGGGYGTDTQYF.

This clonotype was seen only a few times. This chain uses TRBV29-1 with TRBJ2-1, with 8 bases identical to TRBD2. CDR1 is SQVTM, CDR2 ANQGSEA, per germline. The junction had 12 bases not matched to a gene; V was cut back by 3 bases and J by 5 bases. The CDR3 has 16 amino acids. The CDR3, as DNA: TGCAGCGTTGATACTCAGGTAGCGGGACCCCACAATGAGCAGTTCTTC. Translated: CSVDTQVAGPHNEQFF.

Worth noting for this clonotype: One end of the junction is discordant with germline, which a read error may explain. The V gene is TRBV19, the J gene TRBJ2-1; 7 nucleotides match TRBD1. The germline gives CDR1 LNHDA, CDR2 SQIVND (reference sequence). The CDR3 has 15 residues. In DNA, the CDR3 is TGCGCCAGTAGTCAGGACAGGTCCTCCTACAATGAGCAGTTCTTC. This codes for CASSQDRSSYNEQFF.